The rows below give T cell receptor beta chains drawn from one sample of a study of shared clonotypes between healthy human individuals. The data were produced by immunoSEQ multiplex PCR, yet TCRdb's version contains in-frame clones alone and is incomplete. The sample lists approximately 1.9 million clones; just under 95% were seen once. The sequenced material came from naive CD8+ T cells from PBMCs. The receptors derive from a man younger than 35 in good health. Some clones in this sample may be carry-over from other donors' samples. Each CDR3 is given with its conserved first and last residue. The D gene is left open where the match is weak. The size field is filled for only some rows; it gives once, few, many or a size class.

d_call j_call v_call clone_size cdr3_length cdr3_aa cdr3_nt
TRBD2 TRBJ2-7 TRBV7-9 - 16 CASSQDRVAGGYEQYF TGTGCCAGCAGCCAAGATCGGGTAGCGGGAGGCTACGAGCAGTACTTC
- TRBJ2-5 TRBV28 - 16 CASSFGFGLLGETQYF TGTGCCAGCAGTTTTGGTTTTGGTCTCCTGGGCGAGACCCAGTACTTC
TRBD1 TRBJ2-7 TRBV10-3 - 15 CAISESGNRGHEQYF TGTGCCATCAGTGAGTCGGGGAACAGGGGCCACGAGCAGTACTTC
- TRBJ1-2 TRBV5-1 - 17 CASSLGGVGFSDYGYTF TGCGCCAGCAGCTTGGGTGGGGTCGGGTTTTCGGATTATGGCTACACCTTC
TRBD2 TRBJ2-7 TRBV10-3 - 15 CAISGGSGMLYEQYF TGTGCCATCAGTGGGGGTAGCGGGATGCTCTACGAGCAGTACTTC
- TRBJ2-1 TRBV7-8 - 13 CASSEGRYNEQFF TGTGCCAGCAGCGAGGGACGGTACAATGAGCAGTTCTTC
TRBD1 TRBJ1-1 TRBV19 once 18 CASSISLPGQGPNTEAFF TGTGCCAGTAGTATTTCTCTCCCGGGACAGGGTCCGAACACTGAAGCTTTCTTT
TRBD2 TRBJ2-7 TRBV18 - 15 CASSPEGTRPYEQYF TGTGCCAGCTCACCAGAGGGGACTAGACCCTACGAGCAGTACTTC
TRBD2 TRBJ2-7 TRBV5-5 - 16 CASSVRLAGGPYEQYF TGTGCCAGCAGCGTGAGACTAGCGGGAGGGCCCTACGAGCAGTACTTC
- TRBJ2-2 TRBV7-9 - 13 CASSPGDSGELFF TGTGCCAGCAGCCCTGGTGACTCCGGGGAGCTGTTTTTT
- TRBJ2-1 TRBV29-1 - 12 CSAPEGYNEQFF TGCAGCGCCCCGGAGGGTTACAATGAGCAGTTCTTC
TRBD1 TRBJ1-1 TRBV2 - 13 CANTGGEGPEAFF TGTGCCAACACAGGGGGGGAGGGACCTGAAGCTTTCTTT
- TRBJ1-4 TRBV27 - 15 CASSVTGGFHEKLFF TGTGCCAGCAGCGTAACGGGGGGTTTCCATGAAAAACTGTTTTTT
- TRBJ2-7 TRBV7-8 - 15 CASSRANGYLNEQYF TGTGCCAGCAGCCGGGCGAACGGGTATCTAAACGAGCAGTACTTC
- TRBJ2-5 TRBV9 - 14 CASSVAGSKETQYF TGTGCCAGCAGCGTAGCTGGGTCCAAAGAGACCCAGTACTTC
- TRBJ1-1 TRBV28 - 15 CASSSLWGGNTEAFF TGTGCCAGCAGTTCCCTTTGGGGGGGGAACACTGAAGCTTTCTTT
- TRBJ2-3 TRBV7-9 - 12 CASSLHTDTQYF TGTGCCAGCAGCTTACACACAGATACGCAGTATTTT
TRBD2 TRBJ2-7 TRBV27 - 15 CASSSGLAGFNVQYF TGTGCCAGCAGCTCCGGACTAGCGGGATTTAATGTGCAGTACTTC
- TRBJ2-1 TRBV27 - 17 CASSYLPASWNYNEQFF TGTGCCAGCAGTTACCTCCCGGCGAGCTGGAACTACAATGAGCAGTTCTTC
TRBD1 TRBJ1-2 TRBV29-1 - 13 CSVANQGAGGYTF TGCAGCGTGGCGAACCAGGGGGCCGGTGGCTACACCTTC
- TRBJ2-7 TRBV9 - 15 CASSVTGYYSYEQYF TGTGCCAGCAGCGTTACAGGGTATTATTCCTACGAGCAGTACTTC
- TRBJ2-1 TRBV5-1 - 13 CASRGDTDNEQFF TGCGCCAGCAGAGGGGACACCGACAATGAGCAGTTCTTC
- TRBJ1-1 TRBV7-9 - 14 CASSLDIRNTEAFF TGTGCCAGCAGCTTAGACATCCGCAACACTGAAGCTTTCTTT
- TRBJ1-1 TRBV15 - 12 CATSRLRLGAFF TGTGCCACCAGCAGATTGAGACTCGGGGCTTTCTTT
- TRBJ1-1 TRBV7-8 - 15 CASSFRGGLNTEAFF TGTGCCAGCAGCTTTCGGGGTGGGTTGAACACTGAAGCTTTCTTT
- TRBJ2-3 TRBV9 - 18 CASSGRWRSVDTTDTQYF TGTGCCAGCAGCGGGCGGTGGCGGAGCGTTGATACGACAGATACGCAGTATTTT
- TRBJ1-5 TRBV6-5 few 14 CASSYQGPDQPQHF TGTGCCAGCAGTTATCAGGGTCCGGACCAGCCCCAGCATTTT
- TRBJ2-5 TRBV11-2 - 13 CASSGGERETQYF TGTGCCAGCTCCGGAGGGGAGCGGGAGACCCAGTACTTC
- TRBJ2-3 TRBV7-9 - 12 CASSTTRDTQYF TGTGCCAGCAGCACAACTCGGGATACGCAGTATTTT
- TRBJ2-4 TRBV14 - 13 CASSQDYRQGLLF TGTGCCAGCAGCCAAGATTACCGGCAGGGGCTACTCTTC
- TRBJ2-7 TRBV27 - 13 CASSSSPSHEQYF TGTGCCAGCAGTTCCTCCCCCTCTCACGAGCAGTACTTC
- TRBJ2-7 TRBV27 - 14 CASGTGPRSYEQYF TGTGCCAGCGGCACGGGACCACGCTCCTACGAGCAGTACTTC
- TRBJ1-5 TRBV27 - 15 CASSLTARSNQPQHF TGTGCCAGCAGTTTGACCGCGAGGAGCAATCAGCCCCAGCATTTT
- TRBJ2-5 TRBV27 - 16 CASSPKPVLYQETQYF TGTGCCAGCAGCCCAAAGCCCGTGTTGTACCAAGAGACCCAGTACTTC
TRBD1 TRBJ1-4 TRBV27 - 16 CASSFEYRGPGEKLFF TGTGCCAGCAGTTTCGAATACAGGGGGCCAGGGGAAAAACTGTTTTTT
- TRBJ1-2 TRBV19 - 16 CASSTPEGRGNYGYTF TGTGCCAGTAGTACACCAGAGGGGCGAGGAAACTATGGCTACACCTTC
TRBD1 TRBJ1-4 TRBV28 - 15 CASSSRTGWGEKLFF TGTGCCAGCAGTTCTAGGACAGGGTGGGGGGAAAAACTGTTTTTT
TRBD2 TRBJ2-3 TRBV27 - 22 CACSLLYPLAGADGSSTDTQYF TGTGCCTGCAGTCTTTTATATCCCCTAGCGGGAGCGGACGGCTCTAGCACAGATACGCAGTATTTT